What follows are 5 T cell receptor beta chains derived from one specimen sequenced in a study of cytomegalovirus exposure and HLA in healthy donors. Vbeta (60) and Jbeta (13) primers were used in the PCR. Clones were read by immunoSEQ multiplex PCR, and TCRdb kept only the in-frame ones, dropping some. The sample consists of over 150,000 clones, 60% to 80% of them appearing once. Sequencing was done on a sample of PBMCs. The source is a man aged 25-45 years in good health and CMV-seropositive.

V usage is TRBV4-1 and J usage is TRBJ2-1; D is undetermined. The V end lost 4 bases, the J end lost 0 bases, and 19 bases lay between the germline ends. Germline V gene lookup returns CDR1 MGHRA and CDR2 YSYEKL. This CDR3 has 18 residues. The chain's CDR3 is CASSRTPGLRISYNEQFF. DNA of the CDR3: TGCGCCAGCAGCCGAACCCCTGGCCTGAGGATCTCCTACAATGAGCAGTTCTTC.

This clone was seen once. The chain has TRBV6-5 and TRBJ2-1; 9 nucleotides match TRBD1. The CDR3 is made up of 15 amino acids. Trimming cost V 4 bases and J 5 bases; bases outside gene matches: 6. The V gene's germline CDR1 is MNHEY and CDR2 SVGAGI. CDR3 nucleotide sequence: TGTGCCAGCAGTTCTGGGACAGGGAAGAACAATGAGCAGTTCTTC. Translation: CASSSGTGKNNEQFF.

The chain recombines TRBV9 with TRBJ1-6; unclear D gene. Germline lookup yields CDR1 SGDLS and CDR2 YYNGEE. The CDR3 contains 13 residues. The germline V and J ends were trimmed by 1 base and 7 bases, with 6 bases remaining between them. This chain's CDR3 is CASSVYSNSPLHF. CDR3 coding DNA: TGTGCCAGCAGCGTATATTCCAATTCACCCCTCCACTTT.

The chain recombines TRBV15 with TRBJ2-7; the D is unclear. This CDR3 has 13 residues. Per the germline V gene, CDR1 is LNHNV and CDR2 is YYDKDF (reference sequence). V was shortened by 1 base and J by 1 base, with 5 bases between the two germline ends. CDR3 DNA: TGTGCCACCAGCAGAGGCAGTTCCTACGAGCAGTACTTC. Residues: CATSRGSSYEQYF.

The gene calls are TRBV7-3 and TRBJ1-6; 11 positions match TRBD1. The CDR3 has 16 residues. Germline lookup yields CDR1 SGHTA and CDR2 FQGTGA. J lost 7 bases, V lost 3 bases, and 5 bases had no gene match. The CDR3 coding sequence is TGTGCCAGCAGCTTCACCGGGACAGGGGGAAATTCACCCCTCCACTTT. Protein sequence: CASSFTGTGGNSPLHF.